There are many counts of the clone carrying this T cell receptor (beta chain). The antigen remains undetermined. These data come from a study of blood T cells in healthy people across ages. Study-level points and caveats: In long-lived donors, naive CD4+ cell counts and diversity exceeded those of aged donors.

For the second PCR, which ran for 7 to 11 cycles, a sample-barcoded 5' primer and a J-beta primer mix were used. CDR3-containing paired-end reads numbered at least 3 million in each sample. A single record per CDR3 protein comes from TCRdb applying MiXCR to the 5' RACE reads. The table records roughly 680,000 distinct CDR3 sequences, 20% to 25% of them present only once. The sequence was collected from a man between 70 and 80 years old in good health. Sequences were obtained from blood.

The CDR3 sequence is CASSAWGQRETQYF. The CDR3 DNA reads TGTGCCAGCAGCGCGTGGGGACAGAGGGAGACCCAGTACTTC. The chain has TRBV9 and TRBJ2-5; TRBD1 matches at 7 bases. The CDR3 runs to 14 residues. The V segment lost 3 bases and the J segment 5 bases; nucleotides outside the gene matches: 7. The germline gives CDR1 SGDLS, CDR2 YYNGEE.